This TCR beta chain was identified in a study (dated by TCRdb to the mid-2010s). Library preparation employed RT-PCR. Reads for this sample came from an Illumina MiSeq. TCRdb reanalyzed the raw reads on its own, using fastp at Q25 for trimming and MiXCR for clone calling, and kept in-frame beta chains. All rows with the same CDR3 protein become a single entry with the most common DNA and genes. The sample records 650,000 to 800,000 distinct CDR3 sequences, approximately 15% of which are singletons. 3% to 4.5% of the sample rests with the top ten. The table lists this clonotype with many counts. The antigen it binds to is not known. Base qualities are not recorded, but no much larger clone differs from it by a single base. For CDR1 and CDR2, the germline V gene lists SGHRS and YFSETQ. Inclusive of the bounding cysteine and phenylalanine, the CDR3 is 13 residues long. Of the read, only the CDR3 DNA is kept; its 39 bases are in frame from base 1. V is pruned by 6 bases and J by 6 bases, leaving 5 bases of the junction without a gene match.

The TCR comes from a female donor in good health, serving as a healthy control. The sequence joins TRBV5-1 to TRBJ1-2, and TRBD1 matches 10 of the central bases. The sequenced sample consisted of memory CD4+ T cells from blood. The DNA is TGCGCCAGCAATCTCGGACAGGGGGATGGCTACACCTTC. Its coded protein is CASNLGQGDGYTF.